This T cell receptor beta chain comes out of a study of chemoradiotherapy in HPV16-positive cancers. Sequencing used immunoSEQ multiplex PCR; TCRdb keeps in-frame clones, though not all of them. The sample contains about 25,000 clones, roughly 92% of which appear only once. Trimming pared 3 bases from V and 1 base from J, leaving 9 bases between. The germline V gene encodes CDR1 MNHEY and CDR2 SMNVEV (reference sequence). CDR3 length: 14 residues. This clonotype originated in a human donor with HPV-associated anogenital cancer. The chain employs TRBV27 and TRBJ1-1; no firm D call. This material consisted of blood, taken from a patient who underwent chemoradiotherapy. The CDR3 loop is CASSFLTENTEAFF. For the CDR3, the DNA is TGTGCCAGCAGTTTTCTGACGGAGAACACTGAAGCTTTCTTT.